A selection of T cell receptor beta chains follows, all from one sample in a study of Graves' ophthalmopathy and Graves' hyperthyroidism. Each CDR3 protein gets one entry after TCRdb re-called the multiplex PCR reads with MiXCR. The repertoire holds about 700,000 distinct CDR3 sequences, with roughly two fifths as singletons. Sequenced sample: peripheral blood. The receptor source for this set is an adult man with Graves' ophthalmopathy. Both conserved end residues are part of each CDR3. A D gene is named only where the DNA matches it firmly. Clone size is stated in some rows and not others, as once, few, many or a class when expanded.

V	J	size	D	DNA	CDR3
TRBV12-3/TRBV12-4	TRBJ1-5	many	NA	TGTGCCAGCGGACGGGACCCTAATCAGCCCCAGCATTTT	CASGRDPNQPQHF
TRBV19	TRBJ2-2	NA	NA	TGTGCCAGTAGTGGGGTCGGGCCAGGGCAGGTCGGGGAGCTGTTTTTT	CASSGVGPGQVGELFF
TRBV2	TRBJ1-2	NA	NA	TGTGCCAGCAGTTTACGGGGCGACGGAAACTGTGGCTACACCTTC	CASSLRGDGNCGYTF
TRBV2	TRBJ2-7	few	NA	TGTGCCAGCCAGAGCTCCTACGAGCAGTACTTC	CASQSSYEQYF
TRBV20-1	TRBJ1-3	few	NA	TGCAGTGCCAACGATATAGGGACTGGAAACACCATATATTTT	CSANDIGTGNTIYF
TRBV10-3	TRBJ1-1	NA	NA	TGTGCCATCAGTCCCGGACTGAACACTGAAGCTTTCTTT	CAISPGLNTEAFF
TRBV25-1	TRBJ1-3	many	TRBD1	TGTGCCAGCAGCTCTGGGACAGGACTTTCATTCAGAAACACCATATATTTT	CASSSGTGLSFRNTIYF
TRBV25-1	TRBJ1-2	NA	TRBD1	TGTGCCAGCAGTGTCACCGGGACAGGGCTCTATGGCTACACCTTC	CASSVTGTGLYGYTF
TRBV2	TRBJ2-7	NA	TRBD1	TGTGCCAGCAGTGAAACGGGACAGGGGGCCTACGAGCAGTACTTC	CASSETGQGAYEQYF
TRBV5-1	TRBJ2-7	NA	NA	TGCGCCAGCGGCTCGGACTTCCCCTACGAGCAGTACTTC	CASGSDFPYEQYF
TRBV2	TRBJ1-2	NA	NA	TGTGCCAGCAGTTTCCATACAGGAACCTACACCTTC	CASSFHTGTYTF
TRBV7-6	TRBJ2-5	few	NA	TGTGCCAGCAGCTTGGCGCAGGGGATTAGGGAGACCCAGTACTTC	CASSLAQGIRETQYF
TRBV15	TRBJ1-1	many	NA	TGTGCCACCAGCAGAGTAGAGTACACTGAAGCTTTCTTT	CATSRVEYTEAFF
TRBV7-6	TRBJ2-7	many	NA	TGTGCCAGCAGCTTAGGGGGCGGGACCTCGTACGAGCAGTACTTC	CASSLGGGTSYEQYF
TRBV15	TRBJ1-2	NA	NA	TGTGCCACCAGCAGAGGACAGGAATGGGATGGCTACACCTTC	CATSRGQEWDGYTF
TRBV20-1	TRBJ2-7	many	NA	TGCAGTGCTAGTCCCCGGGTAGCGGACTACGAGCAGTACTTC	CSASPRVADYEQYF
TRBV7-2	TRBJ2-7	NA	NA	TGTGCCAGCAGCGTTAGCACCTACTACGAGCAGTACTTC	CASSVSTYYEQYF
TRBV7-3	TRBJ1-6	many	NA	TGTGCCAGCAGCTTAAGCGGAAGAAATTCACCCCTCCACTTT	CASSLSGRNSPLHF
TRBV7-9	TRBJ2-7	once	NA	TGTGCCACCGCCGCCACCCCCTACGAGCAGTACTTC	CATAATPYEQYF
TRBV20-1	TRBJ1-5	few	TRBD1	TGCAGTGCCAACCACAGGGGGCACAATCAGCCCCAGCATTTT	CSANHRGHNQPQHF
TRBV16	TRBJ2-7	NA	NA	TGTGCCTGGAGTTTACAGTTGCCCTACGAGCAGTACTTC	CAWSLQLPYEQYF
TRBV13	TRBJ2-7	NA	NA	TGTGCCAGCAGCTTAGGCCTAGGGGACGAGCAGTACTTC	CASSLGLGDEQYF
TRBV7-2	TRBJ2-7	NA	NA	TGTGCCAGCAGCTTAGACCCAGGGGCTTCCTACGAGCAGTACTTC	CASSLDPGASYEQYF
TRBV25-1	TRBJ2-2	few	NA	TGTGCCAGCAGTTCCTCCCCCAACACCGGGGAGCTGTTTTTT	CASSSSPNTGELFF
TRBV7-8	TRBJ2-7	many	TRBD1	TGTGCCAGCACCCTAAGCGGGACAGGGGGTTACGAGCAGTACTTC	CASTLSGTGGYEQYF
TRBV7-9	TRBJ2-7	NA	NA	TGTGCCAGCAGCCAAGGGGCTTGGGGTCTCTCCTACGAGCAGTACTTC	CASSQGAWGLSYEQYF
TRBV25-1	TRBJ1-2	many	NA	TGTGCCAGCAGTGAAAACGACATGGCTGCTAACTATGGCTACACCTTC	CASSENDMAANYGYTF
TRBV2	TRBJ1-6	NA	TRBD1	TGTGCCAGCACCCTGGGACAGGGAAATACACCCCTCCACTTT	CASTLGQGNTPLHF
TRBV7-9	TRBJ2-2	few	NA	TGTGCCAGCAGCCTAGAAGAGGGTCCCGGGGAGCTGTTTTTT	CASSLEEGPGELFF
TRBV7-6	TRBJ2-7	NA	TRBD1	TGTGCCAGCAGCACATCGACAGGGTATTCCTACTACGAGCAGTACTTC	CASSTSTGYSYYEQYF
TRBV20-1	TRBJ2-7	NA	NA	TGCAGTGCTAGGTCGCCCAACTCCTACGAGCAGTACTTC	CSARSPNSYEQYF
TRBV2	TRBJ2-1	once	NA	TGTGCCAGCAGTAGCGGTACCTACAATGAGCAGTTCTTC	CASSSGTYNEQFF
TRBV20-1	TRBJ2-7	NA	NA	TGCAGTGCTAGAGACCCGAGCTACGAGCAGTACTTC	CSARDPSYEQYF
TRBV7-2	TRBJ2-7	NA	NA	TGTGCCAGCTCACCCGCGGGACCGCCCATCCCCGAGCAGTACTTC	CASSPAGPPIPEQYF